This T cell receptor beta chain was profiled in a study of cytomegalovirus exposure and HLA in healthy donors (TCRdb year 2017). Some background on the complete study: An earlier analysis of some 600 of the donors reported roughly 300 Gb of sequence data and 100 million to 120 million unique TCR beta sequences obtained from around 170 million T cells. About 310 gigabases of sequencing data and tens of millions of unique TCR sequences were included in an early release covering around 600 HLA-typed donors. Of the roughly 400 genotyped donors, over 70% fell in the genetic ancestry cluster associated with self-reported Caucasian donors. The study was designed to test whether signatures of past pathogen exposure could be identified by cataloging public T cell receptors. The study profiled the T cell repertoires of more than 500 subjects by immunosequencing and related them to cytomegalovirus serostatus. In addition to the first cohort of roughly 700 subjects, a separate validation cohort of 120 different subjects was used. The study combined high-throughput TCR immunosequencing, statistical association of individual TCRs with disease status, and machine learning to predict cytomegalovirus infection status. A later analysis re-analyzed previously published TCR beta repertoires from approximately 700 donors and added high-resolution HLA genotyping to study TCR occurrence patterns. Rather than using new phenotypic data, the later analysis identified candidate immune exposures from TCR beta sequences and from how often those sequences occurred across donors. An earlier analysis of approximately 580 of the donors used high-throughput TCR beta sequencing to judge whether each TCR beta V gene segment behaved as functional or pseudogenic. Donor age, sex, ethnicity and CMV serostatus were collected together with the repertoire data. Genome-wide SNP genotypes for about 60% of the roughly 670 donors were used in a later genetic analysis, which treated that subset as a discovery cohort. Every discovery cohort repertoire had been produced on one sequencing platform. Class I and class II HLA loci were covered by the typing at four-digit resolution. Typing coverage differed by locus: A, B, C, DRB1 and DQB1 were typed in about 620-640 donors, DQA1 in 500 to 550, DPA1 in 606, and DPB1 in 400 to 480. Roughly five DR-DQ haplotypes were handled as single units for association and clustering, since linkage in the cohort was strong. Among approximately 370 genotyped donors of the cohort, an average of about 240,000 unique TCR beta nucleotide sequences was sequenced per donor, of which about 19% were non-productive. Points the paper makes about the study in general: In a later analysis, most CMV-associated TCR beta chains were found to appear HLA-restricted, with HLA associations seemingly driven largely by CMV exposure. For the cohort, immune exposure information was limited to CMV serostatus. Broadly in line with IMGT annotations, most TCR beta V segments showed up in productive rearrangements about 87% or about 30% of the time in an earlier analysis of approximately 640 of the donors. The 87-base-pair reads could not distinguish some IMGT-functional V segments, including TRBV6-2 and TRBV6-3, so those segments were excluded. At a false discovery rate of 0.05, a later analysis linked some 18,000 TCR beta sequences to specific HLA alleles. An association between a missense DCLRE1C variant and V-gene and J-gene trimming of TCR beta chains was found in a later genetic analysis and replicated in an independent cohort. This cohort had only TCR beta chains sequenced, and the lack of alpha or paired-chain data limited which features could be detected. According to a later analysis, parvovirus B19, influenza, CMV and Epstein-Barr virus appeared linked to several top co-occurrence clusters. In a later analysis, HLA-associated TCR beta chains were found to be more clonally expanded and to have lower generation probabilities than equally common non-associated chains. A total of 150 to 200 TCR beta chains were listed by the study as associated with cytomegalovirus. Because counts were too low, seventeen rarely observed V segments, including chromosome 9 orphons, were excluded from the earlier analysis of a few hundred of the donors. A further reported finding was that TCR beta sequences accurately predicted the HLA-A and HLA-B alleles for most subjects in the first cohort. Roughly uniform sequencing depth across donors was assumed in presence/absence analyses, although this assumption may not hold. The classifier was reported to diagnose cytomegalovirus status with high specificity and sensitivity in both the original cohort and the validation cohort. A later genetic analysis reported fewer N-insertions in productive TCRs among donors in an Asian-associated ancestry cluster than the roughly 690-donor mean. Because HLA typing was missing for some donors at each locus, association tests included only the typed subset. Most TCR sequences were seen in very few donors, while some public TCRs were found in many individuals. A few of the identified cytomegalovirus-associated TCR beta chains were confirmed in vitro to be specific for cytomegalovirus antigens. Linkage disequilibrium might explain the correlated functional status among segregating V segments, but an unknown experimental factor could not be ruled out. In a later analysis, TCR association rates were found to vary across HLA loci, with the most associated TCRs seen for DRB1 alleles and the fewest for HLA-C alleles. The authors suggested that the approach could potentially be extended to other disease states and immunological phenotypes. When HLA alleles, especially DR and DQ, strongly co-occurred, TCR associations were difficult to assign to individual alleles. A cluster of highly shared sequence variants was judged likely to represent a technical artifact of the sequencing pipeline.

According to the germline V gene, CDR1 reads SGHAT and CDR2 reads FQNNGV. Ends trimmed: V by 5 bases, J by 2 bases; bases unmatched to a gene: 6. From its cysteine to its phenylalanine, the CDR3 spans 14 amino acids. Only the CDR3 DNA is retained, 42 bases long and in frame from the first base. Notes on this clone: Its antigen remains undetermined.

The library relied on the immunoSEQ multiplex PCR assay. The multiplex PCR relied on a mix of 60 forward primers for TCR Vbeta segments and 13 reverse primers for TCR Jbeta segments. The CDR3 region of rearranged TCR beta genes was amplified from genomic DNA by a multiplex PCR assay. On the Illumina HiSeq System, the amplified TCR beta libraries were sequenced as 87-base-pair reads. In the paper's pipeline: In a later analysis, some 80 million unique TCR beta chains were counted across the approximately 620 repertoires, and about 9.9 million of these chains were shared by at least two donors. A nearest-neighbor algorithm error-corrected the raw reads and collapsed the reads into unique sequences, merging closely related sequences to remove PCR and sequencing errors. To assign V, D and J gene segments, CDR3 sequences were aligned to IMGT reference sequences. For a sequence to be retained, a match of at least six nucleotides to both a V gene segment and a J gene segment was required. A rearrangement counted as productive if the CDR3 had no stop codons and remained in frame with V and J, and every other rearrangement counted as non-productive. Following IMGT convention, CDR3 was defined as the stretch from the second conserved V-encoded cysteine to the conserved J-encoded phenylalanine. In an earlier analysis of 587 of the donors, sequences lacking an unambiguous match to a single V gene segment were excluded. In an earlier analysis of 587 of the donors, a V segment was called functional when productive rearrangements were above 56.7%, and segregating when the standard deviation between donors exceeded 5%. A statistical classification framework was developed to diagnose cytomegalovirus status using the catalog of TCR beta chain sequences. A later analysis assigned V and J genes by comparing TCR nucleotide sequences with IMGT/GENE-DB human TR gene sequences. In a later analysis, CDR3 sequences and most-parsimonious VDJ recombination scenarios were assigned using the TCRdist pipeline. In a later analysis, every TCR beta chain was defined by the combination of its CDR3 amino acid sequence and its V-gene family, and reads without a unique V-gene family were dropped. A later analysis removed 550 to 700 highly shared, low-generation-probability nucleotide sequences to deal with suspected cross-contamination and a sequencing artifact. A later analysis calculated a clonal expansion index for each public chain from normalized within-repertoire ranks of inferred template counts. Generation probabilities in a later analysis came from a VDJ recombination model fitted to out-of-frame rearrangements, and those results were checked against IGoR. In a later analysis, TCR-TCR, TCR-HLA and TCR-CMV co-occurrence was scored with hypergeometric tests, and a repertoire-size bias correction was applied to TCR pairs. False discovery rates were estimated in a later analysis by permuting HLA or CMV assignments 20 times. In a later analysis, co-occurring TCRs were grouped with DBSCAN, and TCRdist sequence similarity was added when clustering was performed within HLA-allele-positive subsets. For co-occurrence clustering, repertoires with fewer than 30,000 or more than 120,000 public chains were excluded, along with four to six repertoires with anomalous nucleotide sharing. The table comes from immuneACCESS by way of TCRdb, which keeps in-frame sequences with V and J called. Part of the clones is missing from these tables; in studies checked, under half for an unresolved V gene and the rest for unknown reasons. V and J calls plus clone size are reproduced from that table; the DNA served to infer D and trimming. The table kept for this sample lists 130,000 to 150,000 clones. Of the sample, around 1.5% falls within the top ten clones.

The cohort consisted of 666 healthy bone marrow donors. All cohort members were sampled while nominally healthy, although unrecorded immune exposures were likely present. The donor was CMV seronegative and was included in the group of 352 seronegative cohort members. Each donor provided a peripheral blood sample, and peripheral blood mononuclear cells were used for TCR beta sequencing. The Qiagen DNeasy Blood Extraction Kit was used to extract genomic DNA from the blood cell samples. The sequence links TRBV11-2 to TRBJ2-7; TRBD1 agrees with 7 junctional bases. This receptor was identified in a woman between 45 and 60 years old in good health and CMV-seronegative. Input material: PBMCs. The nucleotide sequence is TGTGCCAGCAGCGTAAACAGGGGCCCCTACGAGCAGTACTTC. Translated, it reads CASSVNRGPYEQYF.